One sample yielded the 10 T cell receptor beta chains listed below, sequenced in a study of radiotherapy plus CTLA-4 blockade in lung cancer. Profiling relied on immunoSEQ multiplex PCR, and the TCRdb table lists in-frame clones only, not all of them. This table holds roughly 85,000 clones, around nine tenths found once. The sequenced sample was peripheral blood, obtained from a patient treated with radiotherapy plus ipilimumab. The receptors were sampled from a human donor with non-small cell lung cancer that progressed on radiotherapy plus ipilimumab.

The gene calls are TRBV11-2 and TRBJ1-5; 9 nucleotides line up with TRBD1. This CDR3 spans 15 amino acids. Per the germline V gene, CDR1 is SGHAT and CDR2 is FQNNGV. J lost 4 bases, V lost 1 base, and 2 bases had no gene match. This CDR3 reads CASSLGGTGNQPQHF. The CDR3, as DNA: TGTGCCAGCAGCTTAGGTGGGACAGGGAATCAGCCCCAGCATTTT.

The chain recombines TRBV6-5 with TRBJ1-1; 11 nucleotides agree with TRBD1. This CDR3 region has 15 residues. The ends lost 0 bases at V and 7 bases at J; junction bases unmatched: 4. Germline values: CDR1 MNHEY, CDR2 SVGAGI. CDR3 nucleotide sequence: TGTGCCAGCAGTTACTCGTGGACAGGGGGCGTTGAAGCTTTCTTT. It encodes CASSYSWTGGVEAFF.

The chain is built from TRBV7-9 and TRBJ2-1, with D unresolved. CDR1 SEHNR and CDR2 FQNEAQ come from the germline V gene (reference sequence). Between the trimmed V and J ends, which lost 10 bases and 0 bases, there was a span of 13 bases. The CDR3 contains 14 residues. This chain's CDR3 is CATIERSSYNEQFF. For the CDR3, the DNA is TGTGCCACCATCGAGAGGTCCTCCTACAATGAGCAGTTCTTC.

This clone occurred a few times. The rearrangement links TRBV7-9 to TRBJ1-3; D unresolved. The germline V gene encodes CDR1 SEHNR and CDR2 FQNEAQ (reference sequence). Trimming took 2 bases from V and 6 from J, leaving 5 bases between them. The CDR3 runs 12 residues. The CDR3 loop reads CASSLTENTIYF. The CDR3 bases are TGTGCCAGCAGCTTAACAGAAAACACCATATATTTT.

The chain carries TRBV7-8 and TRBJ1-2; tentatively, D is TRBD1 (5 bases). Deletions cut 1 base from V and 4 bases from J, with 10 bases between. Germline V gives CDR1 SGHVS, CDR2 FQNEAQ. The CDR3 contains 14 residues. Written as DNA, the CDR3 is TGTGCCAGCAGCTTAGAGGGGAAAGGCTATGGCTACACCTTC. Amino acids: CASSLEGKGYGYTF.

This sequence joins TRBV6-1 and TRBJ1-2, with D hard to call. In germline, CDR1 is MNHNS, CDR2 SASEGT. Between the trimmed V and J ends, which lost 1 base and 4 bases, there was a span of 4 bases. The CDR3 is 12 residues long. The CDR3 nucleotides read TGTGCCAGCAGTGAAGGGAGCTATGGCTACACCTTC. As protein: CASSEGSYGYTF.

The J gene is TRBJ2-3, the V gene TRBV6-4, with D perhaps TRBD1 (6 bases). V was trimmed by 6 bases and J by 2 bases, leaving 12 bases between them. CDR1 is MRHNA, CDR2 SNTAGT, per germline. The CDR3 spans 14 residues. Here the CDR3 DNA reads TGTGCCAGCAGCCTTGGGGACAACACAGATACGCAGTATTTT. Translation: CASSLGDNTDTQYF.

The genes are TRBV10-3 and TRBJ2-3, with D perhaps matching TRBD2 (6 bases). V lost 6 bases to trimming and J lost 6 bases, with 10 bases between them. Germline CDR1 ENHRY, CDR2 SYGVKD. This CDR3 is 12 amino acids long. CDR3 bases: TGTGCCATCAGGGGGACTGAGGATACGCAGTATTTT. Translation gives CAIRGTEDTQYF.

The genes are TRBV30 and TRBJ2-5; no clear D gene. In germline, CDR1 is GTSNPN, CDR2 SVGIG (reference sequence). Trimming pared 1 base from V and 9 bases from J, leaving 12 bases between. The CDR3 spans 12 residues. The CDR3 nucleotides are TGTGCCTGGAGTGCTTCCCAGCAGGCCCAGTACTTC. It translates to CAWSASQQAQYF.

The V call is TRBV6-1, the J call TRBJ2-1, with 11 bases identical to TRBD2. The ends lost 0 bases at V and 7 bases at J; junction bases unmatched: 5. This CDR3 spans 16 amino acids. Looked up from germline, CDR1 is MNHNS and CDR2 is SASEGT. CDR3 amino acids: CASSEALLAGVNEQFF. For the CDR3, the DNA is TGTGCCAGCAGTGAAGCCTTACTAGCGGGAGTAAATGAGCAGTTCTTC.